This entry describes one TCR beta chain. These data originate in a study of blood T cell repertoires in COVID-19. At the level of the study: Nucleic acid was either cDNA or gDNA, and it came from T cells, B-cell-depleted T cells, or PBMCs.

In the authors' methods: Amplifying reference gene primers gave estimates of nucleated cell counts. Data came from immunoSEQ multiplex PCR; TCRdb stores just in-frame clones and leaves some out. D and trimming were read from the DNA, whereas the V and J calls and clone size are those reported in that table. Of more than 200,000 clones listed, approximately 80% are singletons. Self-reported history from a screening survey and questionnaire set each donor's cohort. The CDR3 sequence is 13 residues long. With 5 bases removed from V and 5 bases from J, the gap between germline ends came to 12 bases. Germline loops: CDR1 MNHEY, CDR2 SVGAGI.

The source of this sequence is a man aged 25-40 years with acute COVID-19. What was sequenced was PBMCs or T cells enriched from blood (not recorded which). The chain carries TRBV6-5 and TRBJ1-2; possible D gene TRBD1, 6 bases. DNA of the CDR3: TGTGCCAGCAGTACAGGGCCCGGGTATGGCTACACCTTC. Translating gives CASSTGPGYGYTF.